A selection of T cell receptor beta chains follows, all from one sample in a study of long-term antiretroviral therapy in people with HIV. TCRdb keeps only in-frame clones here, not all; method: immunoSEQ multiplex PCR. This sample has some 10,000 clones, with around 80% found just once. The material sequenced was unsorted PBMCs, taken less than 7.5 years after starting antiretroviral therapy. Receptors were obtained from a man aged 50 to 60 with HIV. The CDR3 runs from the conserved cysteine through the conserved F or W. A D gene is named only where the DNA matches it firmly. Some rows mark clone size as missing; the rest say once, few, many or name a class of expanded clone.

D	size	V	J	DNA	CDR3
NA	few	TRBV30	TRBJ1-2	TGTGCCTGGAGTGACATGGGCTACTATGGCTACACCTTC	CAWSDMGYYGYTF
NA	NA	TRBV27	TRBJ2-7	TGTGCCAGCAGTTATCAGGCCGGGTACGAGCAGTACTTC	CASSYQAGYEQYF
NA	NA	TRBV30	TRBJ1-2	TGTGCCTGGAGCGTCCTGAGGAGTCAAGGCTACACCTTC	CAWSVLRSQGYTF
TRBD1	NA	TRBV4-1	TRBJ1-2	TGCGCCAGCAGCCCCTCGACAGGGAGAATTGCTAACTATGGCTACACCTTC	CASSPSTGRIANYGYTF
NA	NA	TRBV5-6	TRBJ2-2	TGTGCCAGCAGCGAGATCAGGGGAGGGGCCGGGGAGCTGTTTTTT	CASSEIRGGAGELFF
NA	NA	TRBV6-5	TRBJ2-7	TGTGCCAGCAGTCCGGATGGGAACGAGCAGTACTTC	CASSPDGNEQYF
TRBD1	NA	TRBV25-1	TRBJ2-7	TGTGCCAGCAGTGACCTGGGACAGGGCCCCTACGAGCAGTACTTC	CASSDLGQGPYEQYF
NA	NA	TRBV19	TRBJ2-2	TGTGCCAGTAGTATAGGCGAGTTTAAGGACACCGGGGAGCTGTTTTTT	CASSIGEFKDTGELFF
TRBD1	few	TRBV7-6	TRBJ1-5	TGTGCCAGCAGCTTAGCCGGGACAGGTAATCAGCCCCAGCATTTT	CASSLAGTGNQPQHF
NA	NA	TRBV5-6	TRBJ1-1	TGTGCCAGCAGCTTACTACAGGGAGTCACTGAAGCTTTCTTT	CASSLLQGVTEAFF
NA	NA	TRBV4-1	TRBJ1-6	TGCGCCAGCAGCCAAGTTTTCTCCAGCTTCAATTCACCCCTCCACTTT	CASSQVFSSFNSPLHF
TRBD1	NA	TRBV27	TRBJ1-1	TGTGCCAGCAGTTGGACAGGGAACACTGAAGCTTTCTTT	CASSWTGNTEAFF
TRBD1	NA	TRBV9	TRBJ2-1	TGTGCCAGCGGGGCAGGGGGTCTTTACAATGAGCAGTTCTTC	CASGAGGLYNEQFF
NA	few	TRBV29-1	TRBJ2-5	TGCAGCGTTGAAATCGGCAGGGACATATACCAAGAGACCCAGTACTTC	CSVEIGRDIYQETQYF
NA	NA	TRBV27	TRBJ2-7	TGTGCCAGCAGTTTCCGCGGGCGGACCTACGAGCAGTACTTC	CASSFRGRTYEQYF
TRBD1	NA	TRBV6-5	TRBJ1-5	TGTGCCAGCAGAGGCAGGGGGGGCAATCAGCCCCAGCATTTT	CASRGRGGNQPQHF
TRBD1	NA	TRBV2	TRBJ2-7	TGTGCCAGCAGTGAAGACAGGGGGAGCTACGAGCAGTACTTC	CASSEDRGSYEQYF